Below are 17 T cell receptor beta chains sequenced from a single sample in a study of blood T cell repertoires in COVID-19 (dated by TCRdb to 2018 to 2021). Receptors were amplified or captured by the immunoSEQ multiplex PCR assay. TCRdb retrieved this table from immuneACCESS and kept in-frame rearrangements only. Not all clones are present; in checked studies, unresolved V genes account for under half, and no reason is known for the remainder. Present in this sample are over 60,000 clones, about 87% of which were seen just once. 6.7% of the sample comes from the top ten. Sequencing used peripheral blood. Receptors originate from an elderly woman with active COVID-19.

The V call is TRBV4-1, the J call TRBJ1-1; 9 positions match TRBD1. The CDR3 is 17 amino acids. Looked up from germline, CDR1 is MGHRA and CDR2 is YSYEKL. V lost 8 bases, J lost 4 bases, and 17 bases stayed unmatched. CDR3 nucleotide sequence: TGCGCCAGCCGACGCACCGGGACAGGGTTAGGGGGCACTGAAGCTTTCTTT. Encoded protein: CASRRTGTGLGGTEAFF.

This clone occurred once. The J gene is TRBJ1-3, the V gene TRBV5-1; D is uncertain. The germline V gene has CDR1 SGHRS and CDR2 YFSETQ. Trimming removed 7 bases at V and 2 bases at J, with 10 bases between. The CDR3 totals 13 residues. The CDR3 spells CASHSSAGNTIYF. CDR3 DNA sequence: TGCGCCAGCCACTCCAGCGCTGGAAACACCATATATTTT. Using reference TRBV5-1 and TRBJ1-3 for the parts outside the CDR3, the full variable domain is KAGVTQTPRYLIKTRGQQVTLSCSPISGHRSVSWYQQTPGQGLQFLFEYFSETQRNKGNFPGRFSGRQFSNSRSEMNVSTLELGDSALYLCASHSSAGNTIYFGEGSWLTVV.

V usage is TRBV19 and J usage is TRBJ2-2, with TRBD2 matching 9 bases. The germline V gene has CDR1 LNHDA and CDR2 SQIVND (reference sequence). V was pared by 0 bases and J by 5 bases, with 13 bases of the junction left unmatched. The CDR3 length is 19 residues. CDR3 region: CASSIDFITSGPGTGELFF. The CDR3, as DNA: TGTGCCAGTAGTATAGATTTTATCACTAGCGGGCCTGGGACCGGGGAGCTGTTTTTT.

J is TRBJ2-5 and V is TRBV18; TRBD2 aligns across 8 bases. The CDR3 is 14 residues long. After removal of 4 bases from V and 4 bases from J, the junction contained 5 bases not matched to a gene. CDR1 and CDR2 (germline): KGHSH, LQKENI. DNA of the CDR3: TGTGCCAGCTCACGAAGCGGGAGAGGAGAGACCCAGTACTTC. This encodes CASSRSGRGETQYF. The full variable domain, in which reference TRBV18 and TRBJ2-5 provide the parts outside the CDR3, is NAGVMQNPRHLVRRRGQEARLRCSPMKGHSHVYWYRQLPEEGLKFMVYLQKENIIDESGMPKERFSAEFPKEGPSILRIQQVVRGDSAAYFCASSRSGRGETQYFGPGTRLLVL.

V gene TRBV7-2 combines with J gene TRBJ2-3, with TRBD2 matching 9 bases. Germline CDR1 is SGHTA and CDR2 is FQGNSA. Trimming took 2 bases from V and 4 from J; bases not matched to a gene: 7. CDR3 size: 16 residues. In DNA, the CDR3 is TGTGCCAGCAGCTTAATAGCGGGAGCTCCCGCAGATACGCAGTATTTT. It codes for CASSLIAGAPADTQYF. The complete variable domain, with remaining parts taken from reference TRBV7-2 and TRBJ2-3, reads GAGVSQSPSNKVTEKGKDVELRCDPISGHTALYWYRQSLGQGLEFLIYFQGNSAPDKSGLPSDRFSAERTGGSVSTLTIQRTQQEDSAVYLCASSLIAGAPADTQYFGPGTRLTVL.

This clone was detected once. The rearrangement links TRBV12-3 or TRBV12-4 to TRBJ1-1, with D unclear. Between the trimmed V and J ends, which lost 7 bases and 5 bases, there was a span of 14 bases. The CDR3 sequence is 13 residues long. CDR3 amino acids: CASTLVGGTEAFF. In nucleotides, the CDR3 is TGTGCCAGCACTCTTGTCGGAGGTACTGAAGCTTTCTTT.

This chain links TRBV27 with TRBJ2-2; possible D gene TRBD2, 6 bases. The germline CDR1 and CDR2 sequences are MNHEY and SMNVEV (reference sequence). The CDR3 consists of 17 residues. V shed 5 bases and J shed 7 bases, with 23 bases lying between them. The CDR3 DNA sequence: TGTGCCAGCAGTCTCATCCCCCCGGGCGGAGGGAACGGGGAGCTGTTTTTT. Translating it yields CASSLIPPGGGNGELFF.

The chain joins TRBV30 to TRBJ2-3, with D perhaps TRBD1 (7 bases). Germline lookup yields CDR1 GTSNPN and CDR2 SVGIG (reference sequence). The CDR3 contains 15 residues. Between the trimmed V and J ends, which lost 1 base and 5 bases, there was a span of 16 bases. The CDR3 reads CAWSGSGGRGDTQYF. The DNA for the CDR3 is TGTGCCTGGAGTGGGTCAGGGGGGCGAGGAGATACGCAGTATTTT.

V gene TRBV24-1 combines with J gene TRBJ2-2; D ambiguous. CDR3 length equals 13 residues. Germline CDR1 is KGHDR and CDR2 is SFDVKD. V was pared by 5 bases and J by 0 bases, with 3 bases between. In DNA, the CDR3 is TGTGCCACCAGTGGTACGAACACCGGGGAGCTGTTTTTT. This encodes CATSGTNTGELFF.

The V and J genes are TRBV18 and TRBJ1-1; D call uncertain. V lost 7 bases and J 2 bases, leaving 11 bases between the germline ends. Germline values: CDR1 KGHSH, CDR2 LQKENI. This CDR3 is 13 amino acids long. DNA for the CDR3: TGTGCCAGCTTAGTTCTAGAAAACACTGAAGCTTTCTTT. As protein: CASLVLENTEAFF.

The rearrangement links TRBV1 to TRBJ1-3; the table's D call TRBD1 went unverified against the DNA. TRBV1 is labeled a pseudogene. The CDR3 covers 14 residues. Here the CDR3 DNA reads TGCACCAGCAGCCCCAGGGTGGGGGGAAACACCATATATTTT. Amino acid sequence: CTSSPRVGGNTIYF.

J is TRBJ2-7 and V is TRBV29-1; 7 nucleotides align to TRBD1. This CDR3 has 13 residues. CDR1 is SQVTM and CDR2 is ANQGSEA in the germline V gene. J was trimmed by 9 bases and V by 4 bases; bases with no gene match: 12. The CDR3 reads CSVVAQGRFGQYF. DNA of the CDR3: TGCAGCGTTGTCGCACAGGGGCGGTTCGGGCAGTACTTC.

The chain joins TRBV19 to TRBJ2-7; 7 positions match TRBD1. The CDR3 extends over 15 amino acids. Germline lookup yields CDR1 LNHDA and CDR2 SQIVND (reference sequence). The junction had 8 bases not matched to a gene; V was cut back by 3 bases and J by 3 bases. CDR3 coding DNA: TGTGCCAGTAGTATCCCTGGACAGGAGAACTACGAGCAGTACTTC. Amino acids: CASSIPGQENYEQYF.

This sequence joins TRBV29-1 and TRBJ1-1; D is ambiguous. Germline assignment: CDR1 SQVTM and CDR2 ANQGSEA. V lost 2 bases to trimming and J lost 4 bases, with 14 bases between them. This CDR3 spans 14 amino acids. Written as DNA, the CDR3 is TGCAGCGTTGAACCATGGAGGACGGGCACTGAAGCTTTCTTT. It codes for CSVEPWRTGTEAFF.

The chain joins TRBV27 to TRBJ1-5; D is possibly TRBD1 (6 bases). Germline lookup yields CDR1 MNHEY and CDR2 SMNVEV (reference sequence). V lost 4 bases and J 7 bases, leaving 14 bases between the germline ends. This CDR3 spans 14 amino acids. The CDR3 sequence is CASSSDGQGQPQHF. In DNA form, the CDR3 reads TGTGCCAGCAGTTCGGACGGCCAGGGGCAGCCCCAGCATTTT.

This clone was seen just once. The chain has TRBV28 and TRBJ2-7; a weak D match, TRBD2 (5 bases). V gave up 3 bases and J gave up 6 bases, with 21 bases separating them. CDR1 is MDHEN and CDR2 is SYDVKM in the germline V gene. CDR3 length equals 16 residues. CDR3 DNA: TGTGCCAGCAGTTTCCCGTCGGGGTCCTCCTTGGCCGAGCAGTACTTC. Its protein is CASSFPSGSSLAEQYF.

This clone was detected once. This CDR3 reads CASSQNRDRIYEQYF. CDR3 DNA sequence: TGTGCCAGCAGCCAGAACCGGGACAGGATCTACGAGCAGTACTTC. This rearrangement joins TRBV4-2 to TRBJ2-7, with 8 bases matching TRBD1. This CDR3 region has 15 residues. The V segment lost 3 bases and the J segment 3 bases; nucleotides outside the gene matches: 7. Germline CDR1 and CDR2: LGHNA and YNFKEQ.